Presented here are 5 T cell receptor beta chains from one specimen sequenced in a study of untreated major depressive disorder. The data were produced by immunoSEQ multiplex PCR, yet TCRdb's version contains in-frame clones alone and is incomplete. The data contain approximately 20,000 clones, roughly 91% of them singletons. The sample was CD4+ T cells from PBMCs. The receptors derive from a man younger than 40 in good health.

The rearrangement joins TRBV27 to TRBJ2-1; TRBD1 is a possible D gene (5 bases). The CDR3 spans 15 residues. V gave up 5 bases and J gave up 6 bases, with 17 bases separating them. The germline CDR1 and CDR2 sequences are MNHEY and SMNVEV (reference sequence). The CDR3 loop is CASSPGRGYSNEQFF. Here the CDR3 DNA reads TGTGCCAGCAGTCCAGGGCGCGGCTACTCCAATGAGCAGTTCTTC.

The V and J genes are TRBV10-3 and TRBJ2-3; no firm D call. V was clipped by 2 bases and J by 2 bases, with 11 bases between them. Germline V gene sequence: CDR1 ENHRY, CDR2 SYGVKD. The CDR3 is 15 residues long. In nucleotides, the CDR3 is TGTGCCATCAGTGAGGCCGGTGGGTACACAGATACGCAGTATTTT. It translates to CAISEAGGYTDTQYF.

V gene TRBV6-6 combines with J gene TRBJ1-1, with a possible D match to TRBD1 (5 bases). The CDR3 loop spans 13 amino acids. Germline assignment: CDR1 MNHNY and CDR2 SVGAGI (reference sequence). V lost 4 bases to trimming and J lost 1 base, with 7 bases between them. This CDR3 is CASSLQENTEAFF. The CDR3, as DNA: TGTGCCAGCAGTTTACAGGAGAACACTGAAGCTTTCTTT.

The chain links TRBV6-6 to TRBJ2-2; 7 nucleotides align to TRBD1. J gave up 6 bases and V 4 bases, and 8 bases lay outside the gene matches. The CDR3 extends over 15 amino acids. Germline values: CDR1 MNHNY, CDR2 SVGAGI (reference sequence). CDR3 nucleotides: TGTGCCAGCAGTTTACCGACAGGGCGTTCCGGGGAGCTGTTTTTT. Its protein product is CASSLPTGRSGELFF.

This CDR3 reads CASSSAWDRGDYGYTF. DNA for the CDR3: TGCGCCAGCAGCTCAGCTTGGGACAGGGGGGACTATGGCTACACCTTC. The rearrangement links TRBV5-1 to TRBJ1-2, with 11 bases lining up with TRBD1. The J segment lost 3 bases and the V segment lost 3 bases, leaving 7 bases of the junction unmatched. This CDR3 comprises 16 residues. Germline values: CDR1 SGHRS, CDR2 YFSETQ.